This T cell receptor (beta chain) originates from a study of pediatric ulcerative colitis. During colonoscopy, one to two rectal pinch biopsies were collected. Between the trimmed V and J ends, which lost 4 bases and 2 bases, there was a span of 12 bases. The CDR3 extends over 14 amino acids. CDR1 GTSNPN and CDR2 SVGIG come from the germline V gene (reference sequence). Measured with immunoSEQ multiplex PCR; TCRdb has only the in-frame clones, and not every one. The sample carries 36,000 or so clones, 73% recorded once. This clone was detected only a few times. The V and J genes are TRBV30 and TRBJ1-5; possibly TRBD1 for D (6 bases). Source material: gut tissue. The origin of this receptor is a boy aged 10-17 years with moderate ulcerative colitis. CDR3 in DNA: TGTGCCTGGACCAGGGACATCGGCAATCAGCCCCAGCATTTT. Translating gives CAWTRDIGNQPQHF.